The 7 T cell receptor beta chains below were found in one sample sequenced in a study of cytomegalovirus exposure and HLA in healthy donors. PCR involved 60 Vbeta and 13 Jbeta primers. Produced via immunoSEQ multiplex PCR; TCRdb's table is partial and in-frame only. The sample comprises 95,000 to 100,000 clones, roughly four fifths of which are singletons, and about 20% rests with the top ten. Sequenced input: PBMCs. The receptors shown here come from a woman aged 55-69 years in good health and CMV-seropositive.

In its sample, this clone was seen a few times. V gene TRBV5-1 combines with J gene TRBJ1-5, with D perhaps TRBD1 (6 bases). CDR3 length: 16 residues. Trimming stripped 0 bases from V and 1 base from J, with 11 bases between. CDR1 and CDR2 (germline): SGHRS, YFSETQ. CDR3 protein: CASSLGPQGSNQPQHF. CDR3 DNA: TGCGCCAGCAGCTTGGGTCCACAGGGCAGCAATCAGCCCCAGCATTTT.

This chain's CDR3 is CASSSGVAWGEQFF. The CDR3 DNA reads TGTGCCAGCAGTTCCGGGGTTGCCTGGGGTGAGCAGTTCTTC. V is TRBV6-1 and J is TRBJ2-1; weak D call: TRBD2 (5 bases). With 5 bases removed from V and 9 bases from J, the gap between germline ends came to 17 bases. Germline CDR1 and CDR2: MNHNS and SASEGT. The CDR3 covers 14 residues.

J is TRBJ2-2 and V is TRBV6-6, with TRBD1 matching 8 bases. Germline V gives CDR1 MNHNY, CDR2 SVGAGI (reference sequence). This CDR3 contains 13 residues. V was clipped by 6 bases and J by 7 bases; unmatched bases: 4. The CDR3 loop reads CASSRQGFGELFF. The DNA for the CDR3 is TGTGCCAGCAGCCGACAGGGGTTCGGGGAGCTGTTTTTT.

V is TRBV6-5 and J is TRBJ1-2, with D perhaps TRBD1 (5 bases). This CDR3 spans 15 amino acids. Trimming removed 2 bases from V and 8 bases from J, with 18 bases in between. Germline-derived CDR1 and CDR2 are MNHEY and SVGAGI. The CDR3 reads CASSYGDPPGGGYTF. The CDR3 DNA follows: TGTGCCAGCAGTTACGGGGACCCCCCGGGGGGGGGCTACACCTTC.

V usage is TRBV30 and J usage is TRBJ2-3; the D gene is possibly TRBD2 (5 bases). Germline V gene lookup returns CDR1 GTSNPN and CDR2 SVGIG (reference sequence). The CDR3 is 13 amino acids. V was shortened by 2 bases and J by 6 bases, with 12 bases between the two germline ends. CDR3 bases: TGTGCCTGGAGTCGTACTAGGTACGATACGCAGTATTTT. This gives the protein CAWSRTRYDTQYF.

This clone was seen a few times. The J gene is TRBJ2-2, the V gene TRBV18, with TRBD2 matching over 14 bases. CDR1 and CDR2 (germline): KGHSH, LQKENI. V gave up 5 bases and J gave up 5 bases; unmatched junction bases: 10. The CDR3 is 18 residues long. CDR3 loop: CASSSTSGRAVETGELFF. The DNA for the CDR3 is TGTGCCAGCTCATCGACTAGCGGGAGGGCCGTCGAGACCGGGGAGCTGTTTTTT.

The gene calls are TRBV5-4 and TRBJ2-3, with D maybe TRBD2 (6 bases). This CDR3 has 15 residues. Germline values: CDR1 SGHNT, CDR2 YYREEE (reference sequence). Deletions cut 4 bases from V and 2 bases from J, with 14 bases between. The CDR3 reads CASSPGLPHTDTQYF. CDR3 nucleotide sequence: TGTGCCAGCAGCCCGGGACTCCCACACACAGATACGCAGTATTTT.